Here is one TCR beta chain with its context. What it binds is unknown. This CDR3 comprises 15 residues. Germline assignment: CDR1 SGHRS and CDR2 YFSETQ. The J segment lost 5 bases and the V segment lost 2 bases, leaving 3 bases of the junction unmatched. These data originate in a study of blood T cells in healthy people across ages. Study results and caveats: Estimated diversity, derived from one million T cells, was regarded as an underestimate. PBMCs were not sorted, which prevented a conclusive comparison of naive versus antigen-experienced cells.

A sample-barcoded 5' primer and a J-beta primer mix were used in a second PCR of about 6 to 11 cycles. TCRdb re-derived calls from the 5' RACE reads in MiXCR, one entry per CDR3 protein. The sample has about 1.8 million distinct CDR3 sequences, approximately 50% seen once. The V and J genes are TRBV5-1 and TRBJ1-5; 11 bases align to TRBD1. Sequencing used blood. This receptor was obtained from a woman aged 40 to 50 in good health. CDR3 amino acids: CASSFGDRGDQPQHF. The CDR3 bases are TGCGCCAGCAGCTTCGGGGACAGGGGGGATCAGCCCCAGCATTTT.